This T cell receptor (beta chain) was recorded in a study of technical replicates of blood from a few donors. Profiling relied on immunoSEQ multiplex PCR, and the TCRdb table lists in-frame clones only, not all of them. The sample carries 60,000 to 65,000 clones, about 88% recorded once. The CDR3 sequence is 12 residues long. The germline V gene encodes CDR1 MGHDK and CDR2 SYGVNS. V lost 9 bases, J lost 4 bases, and 12 bases lay in between. The TCR sequence derives from a human donor in good health. Some clones in this sample may be carry-over from other donors' samples. The sequencing sample was made of PBMCs. The rearrangement joins TRBV25-1 to TRBJ1-2; weak D call: TRBD1 (5 bases). CDR3 sequence (DNA): TGTGCCAGTGACGGGCAGGGCTATGGCTACACCTTC. Translated: CASDGQGYGYTF.